This T cell receptor beta chain is from a study of T cell responses to AZD1222 COVID-19 vaccine. Study results and limitations: CD4 TCRs associated with vaccination spanned spike, dominating at 160-218 and 743-854. Donors in the cohort were predominantly white British and more often female, and clonal diversity was possibly underestimated.

A word on this clone: Its antigen is unknown.

Germline V lookup: CDR1 SGHVS, CDR2 FNYEAQ. With 5 bases removed from V and 0 bases from J, the gap between germline ends came to 7 bases. The CDR3 has 13 amino acids. Data came from immunoSEQ multiplex PCR; TCRdb stores just in-frame clones and leaves some out. This table has 100,000 to 150,000 clones, around 86% appearing once. This sample comprised peripheral blood, obtained on day 0 of AZD1222 vaccination. The TCR was taken from an adult in good health. The V call is TRBV7-6, the J call TRBJ1-1; D unclear. CDR3 coding DNA: TGTGCCAGCAGCCCCAACATGAACACTGAAGCTTTCTTT. This codes for CASSPNMNTEAFF. Full variable domain (remainder filled in from reference TRBV7-6 and TRBJ1-1): GAGVSQSPRYKVTKRGQDVALRCDPISGHVSLYWYRQALGQGPEFLTYFNYEAQQDKSGLPNDRFSAERPEGSISTLTIQRTEQRDSAMYRCASSPNMNTEAFFGQGTRLTVV.